These 8 T cell receptor beta chains originate from one sample sequenced in a study of blood T cell repertoires in COVID-19 (dated by TCRdb to the early 2020s). Library prep was done by the immunoSEQ multiplex PCR assay. TCRdb took over this immuneACCESS table, retaining in-frame rearrangements with V and J assigned. Such tables are incomplete; in checked studies, under half of the missing clones stem from an unresolved V gene, and the remainder is unexplained. The sample table holds approximately 100,000 clones, of which 70% to 90% were seen once. The ten largest clonotypes hold approximately 14% of the sample. Sample: peripheral blood. These receptors came from a woman in her 70s with acute or convalescent COVID-19.

The gene calls are TRBV11-3 and TRBJ2-3; D uncertain. Germline V gene sequence: CDR1 SGHNT, CDR2 YENEEA. V lost 0 bases, J lost 5 bases, and 6 bases lay in between. The CDR3 is 13 residues long. CDR3 protein: CASSLDGGDTQYF. The DNA for the CDR3 is TGTGCCAGCAGCTTAGATGGCGGAGATACGCAGTATTTT.

This clone was detected only once. The chain combines TRBV5-1 with TRBJ2-5; D call uncertain. This CDR3 spans 14 amino acids. The V end was cut by 7 bases, the J end by 2 bases, with 15 bases between. Germline CDR1 and CDR2: SGHRS and YFSETQ. This chain's CDR3 is CASVPSGSQETQYF. The CDR3, as DNA: TGCGCCAGCGTTCCGTCGGGTTCGCAAGAGACCCAGTACTTC.

This chain joins TRBV3-1 (or the pseudogene TRBV3-2) and TRBJ2-3, with 10 bases lining up with TRBD1. Germline V gene lookup returns CDR1 LGHDT and CDR2 YNNKEL (reference sequence). CDR3 length: 16 amino acids. V dropped 5 bases and J dropped 7; count of bases not matched to a gene: 12. The DNA for the CDR3 is TGTGCCAGCAGCTACCGGGACAGGGGCCCCGGCAATACGCAGTATTTT. Residues: CASSYRDRGPGNTQYF.

The V gene is TRBV6-4, the J gene TRBJ2-3; no firm D call. Germline V gene sequence: CDR1 MRHNA, CDR2 SNTAGT. The CDR3 runs to 14 residues. Trimming cost V 0 bases and J 4 bases, with 8 bases left between them. This chain's CDR3 is CASSDSGSADTQYF. In DNA, the CDR3 is TGTGCCAGCAGTGACTCCGGGTCTGCAGATACGCAGTATTTT.

The genes are TRBV11-2 and TRBJ1-4, with TRBD1 matching 12 bases. Unmatched junction bases numbered 5, after V lost 5 bases and J lost 10 bases. The CDR3 consists of 14 residues. Germline lookup yields CDR1 SGHAT and CDR2 FQNNGV. The CDR3 loop reads CASSPGTGGGKLFF. The CDR3 DNA follows: TGTGCCAGCAGCCCCGGGACAGGGGGCGGAAAACTGTTTTTT.

The chain couples TRBV7-9 to TRBJ2-1; D is perhaps TRBD2 (6 bases). The CDR3 loop spans 19 amino acids. The V gene lost 4 bases and the J gene lost 0 bases, with 22 bases spanning the gap. Germline CDR1 is SEHNR and CDR2 is FQNEAQ (reference sequence). The CDR3 loop reads CASSSRRDSGESSYNEQFF. CDR3 bases: TGTGCCAGCAGCTCACGTCGGGACTCCGGGGAGAGCTCCTACAATGAGCAGTTCTTC.

The V call is TRBV5-1, the J call TRBJ1-5; no firm D call. This CDR3 has 13 amino acids. V was clipped by 4 bases and J by 2 bases, with 7 bases between them. The germline V gene has CDR1 SGHRS and CDR2 YFSETQ. CDR3 in DNA: TGCGCCAGCAGCCCTGAGGGCAATCAGCCCCAGCATTTT. Its protein product is CASSPEGNQPQHF.

CDR3: CASSPTGYGEQFF. As DNA, the CDR3 is TGTGCCAGCAGTCCGACAGGGTACGGTGAGCAGTTCTTC. The rearrangement joins TRBV28 to TRBJ2-1; 7 bases line up with TRBD1. This CDR3 region has 13 residues. CDR1 is MDHEN and CDR2 is SYDVKM in the germline V gene. The V segment lost 5 bases and the J segment 9 bases; nucleotides outside the gene matches: 7.